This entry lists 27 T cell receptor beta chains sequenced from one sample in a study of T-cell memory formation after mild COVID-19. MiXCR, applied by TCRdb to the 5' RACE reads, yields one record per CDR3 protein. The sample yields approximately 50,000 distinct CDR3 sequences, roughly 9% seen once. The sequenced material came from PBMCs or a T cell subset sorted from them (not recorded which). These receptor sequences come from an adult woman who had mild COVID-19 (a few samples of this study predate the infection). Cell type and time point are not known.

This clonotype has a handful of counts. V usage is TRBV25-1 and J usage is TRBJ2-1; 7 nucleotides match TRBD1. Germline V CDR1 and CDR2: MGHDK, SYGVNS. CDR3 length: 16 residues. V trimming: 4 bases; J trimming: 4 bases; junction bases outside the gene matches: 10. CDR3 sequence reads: CASSVQGTAKYNEQFF. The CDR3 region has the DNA TGTGCCAGCAGTGTCCAAGGGACAGCTAAATACAATGAGCAGTTCTTC.

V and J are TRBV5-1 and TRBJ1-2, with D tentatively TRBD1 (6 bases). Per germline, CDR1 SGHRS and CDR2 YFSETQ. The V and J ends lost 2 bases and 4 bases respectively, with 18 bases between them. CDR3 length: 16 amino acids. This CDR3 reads CASSFVPGAMSYGYTF. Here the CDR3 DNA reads TGCGCCAGCAGCTTTGTCCCGGGGGCAATGAGCTATGGCTACACCTTC.

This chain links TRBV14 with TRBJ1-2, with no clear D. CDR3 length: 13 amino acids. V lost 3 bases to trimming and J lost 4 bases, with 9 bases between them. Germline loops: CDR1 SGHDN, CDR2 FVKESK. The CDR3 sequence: CASSQDQSYGYTF. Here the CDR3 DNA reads TGTGCCAGCAGCCAGGACCAGAGCTATGGCTACACCTTC.

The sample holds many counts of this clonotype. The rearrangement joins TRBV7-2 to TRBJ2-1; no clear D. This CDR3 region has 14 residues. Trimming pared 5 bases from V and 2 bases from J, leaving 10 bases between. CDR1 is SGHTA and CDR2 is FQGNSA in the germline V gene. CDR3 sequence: CASSLLEAYNEQFF. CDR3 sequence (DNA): TGTGCCAGCAGCCTCCTTGAAGCCTACAATGAGCAGTTCTTC.

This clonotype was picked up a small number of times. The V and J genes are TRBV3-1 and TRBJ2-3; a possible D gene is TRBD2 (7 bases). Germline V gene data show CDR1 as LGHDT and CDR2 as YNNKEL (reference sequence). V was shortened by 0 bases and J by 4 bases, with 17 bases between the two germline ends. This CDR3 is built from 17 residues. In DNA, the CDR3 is TGTGCCAGCAGCCAAGAAGTAGGGGGGGGCATCTCAGATACGCAGTATTTT. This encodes CASSQEVGGGISDTQYF.

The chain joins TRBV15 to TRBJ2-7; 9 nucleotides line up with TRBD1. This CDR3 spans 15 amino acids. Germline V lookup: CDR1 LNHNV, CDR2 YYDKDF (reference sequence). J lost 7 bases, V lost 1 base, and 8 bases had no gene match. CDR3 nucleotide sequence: TGTGCCACCAGCAGAGTAGGGACAGGGAAAGGGGAGCAGTACTTC. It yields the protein CATSRVGTGKGEQYF.

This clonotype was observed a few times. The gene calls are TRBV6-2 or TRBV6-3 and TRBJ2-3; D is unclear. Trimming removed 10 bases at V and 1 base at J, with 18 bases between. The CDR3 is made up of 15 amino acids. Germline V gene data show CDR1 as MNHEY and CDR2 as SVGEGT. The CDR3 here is CATISNSAGTDTQYF. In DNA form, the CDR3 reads TGTGCCACTATCTCCAACTCCGCCGGCACAGATACGCAGTATTTT.

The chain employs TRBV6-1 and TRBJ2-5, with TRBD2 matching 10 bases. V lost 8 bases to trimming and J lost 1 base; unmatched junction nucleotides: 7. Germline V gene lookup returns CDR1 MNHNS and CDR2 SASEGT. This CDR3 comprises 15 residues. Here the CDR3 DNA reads TGTGCCAGCGGAGAACTAGCGGGATCCCAAGAGACCCAGTACTTC. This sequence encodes CASGELAGSQETQYF.

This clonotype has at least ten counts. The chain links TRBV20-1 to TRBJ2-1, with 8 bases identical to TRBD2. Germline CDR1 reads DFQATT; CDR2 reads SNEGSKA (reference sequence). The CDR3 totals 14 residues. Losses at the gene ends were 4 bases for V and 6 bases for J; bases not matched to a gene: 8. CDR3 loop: CSANRGLVPNEQFF. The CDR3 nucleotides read TGCAGTGCTAACCGGGGACTAGTGCCCAATGAGCAGTTCTTC.

The CDR3 DNA reads as TGTGCCAGCAGTTTCTCCGGCTATGGCTACACCTTC. It is translated as CASSFSGYGYTF. This rearrangement joins TRBV12-3 or TRBV12-4 to TRBJ1-2; D is unclear. The CDR3 has 12 residues. V was shortened by 3 bases and J by 4 bases, with 6 bases between the two germline ends.

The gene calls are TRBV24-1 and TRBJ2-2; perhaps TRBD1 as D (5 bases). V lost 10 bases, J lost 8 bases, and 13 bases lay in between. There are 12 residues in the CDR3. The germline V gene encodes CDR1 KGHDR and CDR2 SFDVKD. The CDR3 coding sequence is TGTGCCACGACAGAAAATAGTGGGGAGCTGTTTTTT. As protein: CATTENSGELFF.

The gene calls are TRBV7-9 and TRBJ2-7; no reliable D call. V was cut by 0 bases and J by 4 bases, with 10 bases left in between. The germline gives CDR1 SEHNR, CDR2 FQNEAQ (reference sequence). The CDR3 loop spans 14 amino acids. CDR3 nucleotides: TGTGCCAGCAGCTTAGCTCGGACCCCATACGAGCAGTACTTC. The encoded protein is CASSLARTPYEQYF.

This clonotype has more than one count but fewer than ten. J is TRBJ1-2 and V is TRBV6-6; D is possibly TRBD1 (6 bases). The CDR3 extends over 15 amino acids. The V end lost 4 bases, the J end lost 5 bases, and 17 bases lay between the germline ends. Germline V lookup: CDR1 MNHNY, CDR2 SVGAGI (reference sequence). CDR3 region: CASSSPPRDKYGYTF. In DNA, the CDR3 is TGTGCCAGCAGTTCACCTCCCAGGGACAAATATGGCTACACCTTC.

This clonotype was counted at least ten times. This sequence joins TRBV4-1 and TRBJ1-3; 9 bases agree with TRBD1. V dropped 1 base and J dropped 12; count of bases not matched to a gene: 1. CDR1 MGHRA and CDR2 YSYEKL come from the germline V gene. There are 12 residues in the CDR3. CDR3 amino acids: CASSQATGGIYF. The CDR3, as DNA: TGCGCCAGCAGCCAAGCGACAGGGGGCATATATTTT.

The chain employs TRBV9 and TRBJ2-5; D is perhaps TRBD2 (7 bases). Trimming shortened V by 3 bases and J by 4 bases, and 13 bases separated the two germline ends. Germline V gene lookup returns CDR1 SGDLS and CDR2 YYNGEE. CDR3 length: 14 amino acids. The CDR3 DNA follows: TGTGCCAGCAGCGAGACTAGCAGGGGAGAGACCCAGTACTTC. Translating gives CASSETSRGETQYF.

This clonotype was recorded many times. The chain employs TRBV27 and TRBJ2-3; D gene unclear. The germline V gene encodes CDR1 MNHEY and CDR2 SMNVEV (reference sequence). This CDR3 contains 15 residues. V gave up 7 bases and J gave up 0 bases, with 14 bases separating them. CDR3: CASNLRLQSTDTQYF. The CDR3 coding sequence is TGTGCCAGCAATCTCCGCTTACAGAGCACAGATACGCAGTATTTT.

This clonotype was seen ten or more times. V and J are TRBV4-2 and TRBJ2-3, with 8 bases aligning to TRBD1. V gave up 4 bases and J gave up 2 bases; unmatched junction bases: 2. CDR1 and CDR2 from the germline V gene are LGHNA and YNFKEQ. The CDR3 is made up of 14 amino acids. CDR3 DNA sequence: TGTGCCAGCAGCCCGGACAGGGCCACAGATACGCAGTATTTT. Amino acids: CASSPDRATDTQYF.

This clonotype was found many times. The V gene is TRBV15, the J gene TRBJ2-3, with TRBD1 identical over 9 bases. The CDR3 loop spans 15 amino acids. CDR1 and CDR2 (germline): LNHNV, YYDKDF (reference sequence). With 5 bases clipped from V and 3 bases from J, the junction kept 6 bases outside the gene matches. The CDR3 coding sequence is TGTGCCACCAGCCGTTCGGGGACAGGGACAGATACGCAGTATTTT. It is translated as CATSRSGTGTDTQYF.

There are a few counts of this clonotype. The CDR3 bases are TGCGCCAGCAGCTTGGTAGATCCCTGGGGAGAGCAGTACTTC. Its protein is CASSLVDPWGEQYF. This chain joins TRBV5-1 and TRBJ2-7, with no clear D. Germline V gene sequence: CDR1 SGHRS, CDR2 YFSETQ. V was pared by 0 bases and J by 7 bases, with 14 bases between. This CDR3 region has 14 residues.

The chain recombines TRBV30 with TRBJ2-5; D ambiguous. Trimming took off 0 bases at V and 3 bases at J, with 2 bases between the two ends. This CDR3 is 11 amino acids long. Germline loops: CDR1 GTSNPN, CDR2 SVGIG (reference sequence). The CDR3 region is CAWSVKETQYF. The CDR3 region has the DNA TGTGCCTGGAGTGTTAAAGAGACCCAGTACTTC.

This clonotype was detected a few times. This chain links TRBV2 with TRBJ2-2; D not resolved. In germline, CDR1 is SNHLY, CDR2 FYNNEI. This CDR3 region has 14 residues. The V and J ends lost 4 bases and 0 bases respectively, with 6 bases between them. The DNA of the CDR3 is TGTGCCAGCAGTGGTGGCACGAACACCGGGGAGCTGTTTTTT. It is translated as CASSGGTNTGELFF.

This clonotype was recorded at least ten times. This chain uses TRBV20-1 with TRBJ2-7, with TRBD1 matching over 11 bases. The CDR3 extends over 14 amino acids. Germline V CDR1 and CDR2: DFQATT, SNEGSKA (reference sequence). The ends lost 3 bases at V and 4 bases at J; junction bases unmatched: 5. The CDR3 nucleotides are TGCAGTGCTAGCCCCGGGACAGGGGGATACGAGCAGTACTTC. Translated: CSASPGTGGYEQYF.

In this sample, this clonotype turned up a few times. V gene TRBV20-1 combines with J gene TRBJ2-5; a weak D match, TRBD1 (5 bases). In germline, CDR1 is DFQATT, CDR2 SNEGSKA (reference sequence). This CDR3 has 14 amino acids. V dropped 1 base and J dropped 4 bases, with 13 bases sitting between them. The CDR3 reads CSARALGHPETQYF. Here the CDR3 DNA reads TGCAGTGCTAGAGCTCTAGGACATCCAGAGACCCAGTACTTC.

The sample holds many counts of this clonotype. For the CDR3, the DNA is TGTGCCAGCAGCACATGGACAGGGGAGGGGAACTATGGCTACACCTTC. Translated: CASSTWTGEGNYGYTF. This chain connects TRBV7-8 to TRBJ1-2, with 9 bases matching TRBD1. The germline V gene encodes CDR1 SGHVS and CDR2 FQNEAQ. Trimming at V came to 5 bases and at J to 2 bases, leaving 9 bases not matched to a gene. The CDR3 has 16 residues.

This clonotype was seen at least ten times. CDR3 loop: CAWGAGLGYEQYF. The CDR3 coding sequence is TGTGCCTGGGGGGCCGGACTAGGATACGAGCAGTACTTC. V gene TRBV30 combines with J gene TRBJ2-7; 7 bases match TRBD2. CDR1 and CDR2 (germline): GTSNPN, SVGIG (reference sequence). The CDR3 sequence is 13 residues long. Germline trimming cut 5 bases from V and 4 bases from J; bases unmatched to any gene: 8. Supplemented by reference TRBV30 and TRBJ2-7, the full variable domain reads SQTIHQWPATLVQPVGSPLSLECTVEGTSNPNLYWYRQAAGRGLQLLFYSVGIGQISSEVPQNLSASRPQDRQFILSSKKLLLSDSGFYLCAWGAGLGYEQYFGPGTRLTVT.

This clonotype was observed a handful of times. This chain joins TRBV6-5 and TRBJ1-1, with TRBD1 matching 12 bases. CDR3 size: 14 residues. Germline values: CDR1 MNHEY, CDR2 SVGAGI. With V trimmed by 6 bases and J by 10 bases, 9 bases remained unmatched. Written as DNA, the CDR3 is TGTGCCAGCAGCCCGGGACAGGGGGCTAAGGGAGCTTTCTTT. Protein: CASSPGQGAKGAFF.

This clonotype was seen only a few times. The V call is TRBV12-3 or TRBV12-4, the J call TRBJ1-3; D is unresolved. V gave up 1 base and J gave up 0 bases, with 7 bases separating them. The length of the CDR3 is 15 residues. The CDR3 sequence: CASSLVDPSGNTIYF. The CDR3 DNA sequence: TGTGCCAGCAGTTTAGTGGACCCCTCTGGAAACACCATATATTTT.